This T cell receptor beta chain was observed in a study of T-cell memory formation after mild COVID-19. A remark on this clonotype: Its target is not known. A read error may produce the germline difference seen at one junction end.

cDNA libraries for TCR alpha and TCR beta, carrying sample barcodes and UMIs, came from 5'RACE with constant-segment primers. MiXCR, run by TCRdb on the 5' RACE reads, gives a single entry per CDR3 protein. This sample has nearly 250,000 distinct CDR3 sequences; less than 20% occur once, and the top ten carry 2% to 2.5%. Study outcomes and limitations: Cross-reactive memory seemingly joined, as some responding clones were found in pre-infection memory.

From germline, CDR1 is SEHNR and CDR2 FQNEAQ (reference sequence). The CDR3 is made up of 12 amino acids. Sample: PBMCs or a T cell subset sorted from them (not recorded which). The clonotype comes from an adult woman who had mild COVID-19 (a few samples of this study predate the infection). Cell type and time point are not known. This chain uses TRBV7-9 with TRBJ2-3; D is perhaps TRBD2 (5 bases). The CDR3 sequence is CASSNHGDTQNF. Here the CDR3 DNA reads TGTGCCAGCAGCAATCACGGGGATACGCAGAATTTT.